This T cell receptor beta chain was sequenced for a study of T cell changes during pregnancy in multiple sclerosis. Method: immunoSEQ multiplex PCR; TCRdb's copy keeps in-frame clones and lacks some. The sample lists roughly 30,000 clones, 89% occurring once. The count of this clone is one. The sequences come from CD8+ T cells from peripheral blood mononuclear cells, collected in the second trimester of pregnancy. The TCR was taken from a female donor with multiple sclerosis, enrolled in a pregnancy study.

The CDR3 DNA reads as TGCGCCAGCAGCCCTCGCAGGGGGAACACTGAAGCTTTCTTT. Amino acid sequence: CASSPRRGNTEAFF. The chain is built from TRBV4-1 and TRBJ1-1, with D tentatively TRBD1 (6 bases). Trimming left V 4 bases short and J 1 base short, with 10 bases between. The length of the CDR3 is 14 residues. Germline CDR1 reads MGHRA; CDR2 reads YSYEKL.